The sequence of this T cell receptor (beta chain) was determined in a study of blood T cells in healthy people across ages. Findings and limits, study-wide: Higher diversity and more naive CD4+ cells were features of long-lived donors, compared to aged donors.

This clonotype showed up just a few times. The antigen is undetermined. Using a J-beta primer mix together with a sample-barcoded 5' primer, a second PCR was run for roughly 6 to 11 cycles. One entry per CDR3 protein results from TCRdb running MiXCR on the 5' RACE reads. The profile shows 850,000 to 1,000,000 distinct CDR3 sequences, roughly 48% of them singletons. In terms of origin and age, donors were healthy Caucasian individuals from Russia aged about 6 to 100. Isolation recovered at least 6 million PBMCs from every sample. Trimming stripped 1 base from V and 5 bases from J, with 11 bases between. CDR1 is LGHNA and CDR2 is YSLEER in the germline V gene. The length of the CDR3 is 14 residues.

The clonotype originates from a man aged 30 to 39 in good health. The sample was blood. The chain carries TRBV4-3 and TRBJ1-2; a weak D match, TRBD1 (5 bases). The CDR3 nucleotides are TGCGCCAGCAGCCAAGCGCAGGGATGGTATGGCTACACCTTC. It specifies CASSQAQGWYGYTF.